Listed here are 31 T cell receptor beta chains from one sample, sequenced in a study of T cells of healthy individuals. TCRdb re-derived calls from the 5' RACE reads in MiXCR, one entry per CDR3 protein. The sample yields about 41,000 distinct CDR3 sequences, 3.5% to 5.5% seen once. Every receptor here comes from a human donor in good health.

V and J are TRBV6-5 and TRBJ1-2, with D possibly being TRBD1 (5 bases). CDR1 is MNHEY and CDR2 is SVGAGI in the germline V gene. With 2 bases removed from V and 6 bases from J, the gap between germline ends came to 19 bases. This CDR3 has 16 residues. The CDR3 is CASSYRGEGRGNGYTF. In DNA form, the CDR3 reads TGTGCCAGCAGTTACCGGGGGGAAGGCCGCGGAAATGGCTACACCTTC.

This clonotype was counted only a few times. This chain uses TRBV18 with TRBJ2-7, with D unclear. This CDR3 comprises 13 residues. Germline CDR1 is KGHSH and CDR2 is LQKENI. Trimming took 0 bases from V and 6 from J, leaving 9 bases between them. The CDR3 DNA reads as TGTGCCAGCTCACCACCTGCGGTTACCGAGCAGTACTTC. Amino acid sequence: CASSPPAVTEQYF.

This clonotype was seen many times. The J gene is TRBJ2-1, the V gene TRBV24-1, with 7 positions matching TRBD1. The germline V gene encodes CDR1 KGHDR and CDR2 SFDVKD. With 0 bases clipped from V and 5 bases from J, the junction kept 3 bases outside the gene matches. The CDR3 has 15 residues. CDR3 amino acids: CATSDLGTANNEQFF. The CDR3 region has the DNA TGTGCCACCAGTGATTTGGGGACAGCTAACAATGAGCAGTTCTTC.

This clonotype was counted at least ten times. The J gene is TRBJ1-5, the V gene TRBV20-1; D is perhaps TRBD1 (6 bases). Germline V lookup: CDR1 DFQATT, CDR2 SNEGSKA (reference sequence). CDR3 length: 14 residues. V lost 4 bases, J lost 3 bases, and 13 bases lay in between. CDR3 region: CSATTGRTNQPQHF. CDR3 bases: TGCAGTGCTACCACAGGGAGGACCAATCAGCCCCAGCATTTT.

This clonotype was counted at least ten times. The gene calls are TRBV3-1 and TRBJ2-7, with D tentatively TRBD2 (5 bases). Germline CDR1 is LGHDT and CDR2 is YNNKEL (reference sequence). CDR3 size: 14 residues. Trimming pared 4 bases from V and 2 bases from J, leaving 12 bases between. Written as DNA, the CDR3 is TGTGCCAGCAGCCCCTTCGGGAACCCCTACGAGCAGTACTTC. Translation: CASSPFGNPYEQYF.

This clonotype was counted many times. The CDR3 here is CAWRHGTGELFF. The DNA for the CDR3 is TGTGCCTGGAGGCACGGGACCGGGGAGCTGTTTTTT. The rearrangement joins TRBV30 to TRBJ2-2; D gene uncertain. The CDR3 contains 12 residues. V was trimmed by 3 bases and J by 5 bases, leaving 7 bases between them. Germline CDR1 and CDR2: GTSNPN and SVGIG (reference sequence). The variable domain in full, with the rest retrieved from reference TRBV30 and TRBJ2-2, is SQTIHQWPATLVQPVGSPLSLECTVEGTSNPNLYWYRQAAGRGLQLLFYSVGIGQISSEVPQNLSASRPQDRQFILSSKKLLLSDSGFYLCAWRHGTGELFFGEGSRLTVL.

This clonotype was detected many times. V gene TRBV19 combines with J gene TRBJ2-3, with D possibly being TRBD2 (6 bases). CDR3 size: 14 residues. V lost 4 bases and J 4 bases, leaving 12 bases between the germline ends. Germline V gene lookup returns CDR1 LNHDA and CDR2 SQIVND (reference sequence). The CDR3: CASSTGTESDTQYF. In nucleotides, the CDR3 is TGTGCCAGTAGTACCGGGACTGAATCAGATACGCAGTATTTT. Full variable domain (remainder filled in from reference TRBV19 and TRBJ2-3): DGGITQSPKYLFRKEGQNVTLSCEQNLNHDAMYWYRQDPGQGLRLIYYSQIVNDFQKGDIAEGYSVSREKKESFPLTVTSAQKNPTAFYLCASSTGTESDTQYFGPGTRLTVL.

This clonotype has a count of ten or more. This chain joins TRBV5-4 and TRBJ2-1; the D gene could be TRBD1 or TRBD2 (5 bases each). V lost 5 bases and J lost 6, with 21 bases in between. From germline, CDR1 is SGHNT and CDR2 YYREEE (reference sequence). This CDR3 has 16 amino acids. The CDR3 loop reads CASRPGQGIGSNEQFF. The CDR3 DNA is TGTGCCAGCAGGCCGGGGCAGGGAATCGGTAGCAATGAGCAGTTCTTC.

This clonotype was seen many times. The chain recombines TRBV11-3 with TRBJ2-1; tentative D call: TRBD1 (5 bases). The length of the CDR3 is 14 residues. The germline V and J ends were trimmed by 1 base and 8 bases, with 12 bases remaining between them. Looked up from germline, CDR1 is SGHNT and CDR2 is YENEEA. CDR3 DNA sequence: TGTGCCAGCAGCTTAGGTCGCAGGGCCCATGAGCAGTTCTTC. Encoded protein: CASSLGRRAHEQFF.

This chain links TRBV20-1 with TRBJ2-3; 11 positions agree with TRBD2. With V trimmed by 4 bases and J by 4 bases, 10 bases remained unmatched. This CDR3 contains 16 residues. Germline-derived CDR1 and CDR2 are DFQATT and SNEGSKA (reference sequence). The CDR3 reads CSAKPPLAGAADTQYF. CDR3 nucleotide sequence: TGCAGTGCTAAGCCCCCACTAGCGGGAGCGGCAGATACGCAGTATTTT.

The sample holds many counts of this clonotype. The chain combines TRBV7-2 with TRBJ1-3; TRBD1 aligns across 7 bases. Per germline, CDR1 SGHTA and CDR2 FQGNSA. Unmatched junction bases numbered 4, after V lost 2 bases and J lost 0 bases. The length of the CDR3 is 16 residues. The CDR3: CASSLRGTASGNTIYF. In DNA, the CDR3 is TGTGCCAGCAGCTTACGAGGGACAGCCTCTGGAAACACCATATATTTT.

In this sample, this clonotype turned up many times. V is TRBV12-3 or TRBV12-4 and J is TRBJ2-7; the match to TRBD1 covers 7 bases. CDR3 size: 15 residues. V lost 3 bases and J lost 4; bases outside the gene matches: 9. CDR3 sequence (DNA): TGTGCCAGCAGTTTCGGACAGGTAGACGGGTACGAGCAGTACTTC. Residues: CASSFGQVDGYEQYF.

The chain links TRBV20-1 to TRBJ2-7, with 9 bases aligning to TRBD2. This CDR3 spans 15 amino acids. V trimming: 4 bases; J trimming: 2 bases; junction bases outside the gene matches: 9. From germline, CDR1 is DFQATT and CDR2 SNEGSKA (reference sequence). CDR3 nucleotides: TGCAGTGCTATTATGGGACTAGCAGGCGCCTACGAGCAGTACTTC. Translation gives CSAIMGLAGAYEQYF.

This sequence joins TRBV12-5 and TRBJ1-5; the match to TRBD1 covers 7 bases. CDR1 and CDR2 from the germline V gene are LGHNT and FRNRAP. The length of the CDR3 is 17 residues. The V gene end was trimmed by 0 bases and the J gene end by 3 bases; junction bases not matched to a gene: 8. DNA for the CDR3: TGTGCTAGTGGTTTGGTACTGGACAGGTTGATCAATCAGCCCCAGCATTTT. The encoded protein is CASGLVLDRLINQPQHF.

This clonotype qualifies as medium-sized (0.01 to 0.1%). The J gene is TRBJ2-3, the V gene TRBV7-2; D perhaps matches TRBD1 (6 bases). The germline V gene has CDR1 SGHTA and CDR2 FQGNSA. V gave up 2 bases and J gave up 5 bases, with 14 bases separating them. This CDR3 has 15 residues. The CDR3 protein is CASSLMGHLQDTQYF. The DNA of the CDR3 is TGTGCCAGCAGCTTAATGGGACACCTTCAAGATACGCAGTATTTT.

The chain carries TRBV4-2 and TRBJ2-5; 11 bases are a match to TRBD2. The CDR3 sequence is 14 residues long. J gave up 5 bases and V 1 base, and 0 bases lay outside the gene matches. Germline lookup yields CDR1 LGHNA and CDR2 YNFKEQ. In DNA, the CDR3 is TGTGCCAGCAGCCAAGCTAGCGGGAGGGAGACCCAGTACTTC. Translation gives CASSQASGRETQYF.

The chain couples TRBV7-9 to TRBJ1-4; D gene unclear. This CDR3 has 16 residues. Germline CDR1 SEHNR, CDR2 FQNEAQ (reference sequence). Trimming removed 4 bases at V and 4 bases at J, with 16 bases between. As DNA, the CDR3 is TGTGCCAGCAGCTCAGAGCTATCTGACTTTAATGAAAAACTGTTTTTT. Protein sequence: CASSSELSDFNEKLFF. The full variable domain, its missing parts supplied by reference TRBV7-9 and TRBJ1-4, is DTGVSQNPRHKITKRGQNVTFRCDPISEHNRLYWYRQTLGQGPEFLTYFQNEAQLEKSRLLSDRFSAERPKGSFSTLEIQRTEQGDSAMYLCASSSELSDFNEKLFFGSGTQLSVL.

This clonotype was detected many times. The chain uses TRBV10-3 and TRBJ2-3; D uncertain. This CDR3 has 13 residues. The ends were cut back, 8 bases at V and 4 bases at J, with 13 bases in the middle. Germline values: CDR1 ENHRY, CDR2 SYGVKD. CDR3 DNA: TGTGCCATCGCACGAGATGGGGCAGATACGCAGTATTTT. Its translation: CAIARDGADTQYF.

This clonotype showed up many times. The rearrangement joins TRBV20-1 to TRBJ1-5; 9 bases map to TRBD1. Germline CDR1 is DFQATT and CDR2 is SNEGSKA (reference sequence). Trimming removed 5 bases from V and 3 bases from J; junction bases left unmatched: 8. CDR3 length: 15 amino acids. In DNA, the CDR3 is TGCAGTGCTCATATAACAGGGGGCCCCAATCAGCCCCAGCATTTT. This sequence encodes CSAHITGGPNQPQHF.

This clonotype was observed a handful of times. The V and J genes are TRBV6-2 or TRBV6-3 and TRBJ1-1; D is perhaps TRBD1 (5 bases). The CDR3 extends over 14 amino acids. Between the trimmed V and J ends, which lost 7 bases and 3 bases, there was a span of 15 bases. From germline, CDR1 is MNHEY and CDR2 SVGEGT. DNA for the CDR3: TGTGCCAGCACCATTAGGCGAGGGGACACTGAAGCTTTCTTT. Translation: CASTIRRGDTEAFF.

This clonotype was detected ten times or more. The CDR3 spells CSVRKGRDTEAFF. In DNA, the CDR3 is TGCAGCGTTCGAAAGGGGCGGGACACTGAAGCTTTCTTT. The chain joins TRBV29-1 to TRBJ1-1, with D perhaps TRBD1 (5 bases). There are 13 residues in the CDR3. The V and J ends lost 5 bases and 3 bases respectively, with 13 bases between them. The germline V gene encodes CDR1 SQVTM and CDR2 ANQGSEA.

Ten or more counts support this clonotype. The chain links TRBV7-2 to TRBJ2-7; D possibly uses TRBD1 or TRBD2 (5 bases each). Germline assignment: CDR1 SGHTA and CDR2 FQGNSA. Trimming shortened V by 3 bases and J by 2 bases, and 11 bases separated the two germline ends. The CDR3 is 14 residues long. CDR3 protein: CASSFRPGPYEQYF. In DNA form, the CDR3 reads TGTGCCAGCAGCTTTCGCCCGGGGCCCTACGAGCAGTACTTC. Based on the CDR3 plus reference TRBV7-2 and TRBJ2-7, the full variable domain is GAGVSQSPSNKVTEKGKDVELRCDPISGHTALYWYRQSLGQGLEFLIYFQGNSAPDKSGLPSDRFSAERTGGSVSTLTIQRTQQEDSAVYLCASSFRPGPYEQYFGPGTRLTVT.

Ten or more counts support this clonotype. This chain links TRBV7-2 with TRBJ1-5; no reliable D call. Germline CDR1 reads SGHTA; CDR2 reads FQGNSA. The V end was cut by 5 bases, the J end by 1 base, with 18 bases between. The CDR3 spans 17 residues. CDR3 amino acids: CASSLLPVSSSNQPQHF. The CDR3, as DNA: TGTGCCAGCAGCCTACTACCCGTATCGTCAAGCAATCAGCCCCAGCATTTT. The full variable domain, completed using reference TRBV7-2 and TRBJ1-5, is GAGVSQSPSNKVTEKGKDVELRCDPISGHTALYWYRQSLGQGLEFLIYFQGNSAPDKSGLPSDRFSAERTGGSVSTLTIQRTQQEDSAVYLCASSLLPVSSSNQPQHFGDGTRLSIL.

A note on this clonotype: A much larger clone differs by one base, so this may be a read error. J is TRBJ2-6 and V is TRBV7-8; possible D gene TRBD2, 5 bases. The V end lost 5 bases, the J end lost 0 bases, and 26 bases lay between the germline ends. This CDR3 contains 21 residues. Per germline, CDR1 SGHVS and CDR2 FQNEAQ. CDR3 sequence (DNA): TGTGCCAGCAGCGCGCGGGCCGTTGTTCGGCGAAGGGACTCTGGGGCCAACGTCCTGACTTTC. The encoded protein is CASSARAVVRRRDSGANVLTF.

This clonotype was recorded many times. In DNA form, the CDR3 reads TGCGCCAGCAGCCAAGATGCGCTAGCAGCCTACGAGCAGTACTTC. Translating gives CASSQDALAAYEQYF. This rearrangement joins TRBV4-3 to TRBJ2-7; TRBD2 is a possible D gene (5 bases). Germline CDR1 reads LGHNA; CDR2 reads YSLEER. V was cut by 0 bases and J by 2 bases, with 11 bases left in between. The CDR3 is made up of 15 amino acids.

This clonotype was found many times. This rearrangement joins TRBV6-5 to TRBJ2-5, with 7 bases fitting TRBD2. The V and J ends lost 2 bases and 4 bases, in that order; junction bases with no gene match: 10. The CDR3 is 16 residues long. CDR1 is MNHEY, CDR2 SVGAGI, per germline. The CDR3 bases are TGTGCCAGCAGTTACCCTCGCGGGGAGGGGCGAGAGACCCAGTACTTC. It is translated as CASSYPRGEGRETQYF.

This clonotype was found many times. V gene TRBV4-1 combines with J gene TRBJ1-2; 7 positions agree with TRBD1. This CDR3 comprises 15 residues. The germline V gene has CDR1 MGHRA and CDR2 YSYEKL. J was trimmed by 4 bases and V by 4 bases; bases with no gene match: 9. The CDR3 region is CASSPRQGTFYGYTF. The CDR3 DNA sequence: TGCGCCAGCAGCCCTAGACAGGGAACCTTCTATGGCTACACCTTC.

J is TRBJ2-1 and V is TRBV4-3, with D possibly being TRBD2 (7 bases). The CDR3 totals 14 residues. In germline, CDR1 is LGHNA, CDR2 YSLEER. Trimming pared 2 bases from V and 9 bases from J, leaving 14 bases between. In nucleotides, the CDR3 is TGCGCCAGCAGCCAAAAGGGGGGGGCAAGTGAGCAGTTCTTC. As protein: CASSQKGGASEQFF.

This clonotype appeared many times. The chain uses TRBV18 and TRBJ1-2; possible D gene TRBD1, 5 bases. The CDR3 sequence is 13 residues long. Deletions cut 3 bases from V and 5 bases from J, with 10 bases between. The germline V gene encodes CDR1 KGHSH and CDR2 LQKENI. This CDR3 reads CASSPGPVYGYTF. DNA for the CDR3: TGTGCCAGCTCACCGGGGCCAGTTTATGGCTACACCTTC. Full variable domain (rest looked up from reference TRBV18 and TRBJ1-2): NAGVMQNPRHLVRRRGQEARLRCSPMKGHSHVYWYRQLPEEGLKFMVYLQKENIIDESGMPKERFSAEFPKEGPSILRIQQVVRGDSAAYFCASSPGPVYGYTFGSGTRLTVV.

The chain joins TRBV12-3 or TRBV12-4 to TRBJ2-7; 7 bases agree with TRBD1. Losses at the gene ends were 3 bases for V and 2 bases for J; bases not matched to a gene: 4. The CDR3 contains 14 residues. In DNA form, the CDR3 reads TGTGCCAGCAGTTTTAGGGACAGCACCTACGAGCAGTACTTC. Protein product: CASSFRDSTYEQYF.

This clonotype was counted at least ten times. This chain links TRBV7-6 with TRBJ1-6, with D unresolved. The CDR3 totals 13 residues. Trimming took 2 bases from V and 6 from J, leaving 5 bases between them. Germline V CDR1 and CDR2: SGHVS, FNYEAQ. The CDR3 spells CASSLRANSPLHF. The CDR3, as DNA: TGTGCCAGCAGCTTAAGGGCTAATTCACCCCTCCACTTT.